What follows are 9 T cell receptor beta chains derived from one specimen sequenced in a study of STAT5B mutations in CD4+ large granular lymphocyte leukemia. The method was immunoSEQ multiplex PCR; TCRdb's version includes in-frame clones alone and lacks a portion of them. The profile shows some 30,000 clones, less than 80% of them singletons. Sequenced sample: CD4+ T cells from blood buffy coats. The receptors stem from a human donor in good health.

The genes are TRBV5-4 and TRBJ2-1; 12 bases map to TRBD2. The CDR3 sequence is 16 residues long. CDR1 and CDR2 (germline): SGHNT, YYREEE (reference sequence). The V gene end was trimmed by 4 bases and the J gene end by 7 bases; junction bases not matched to a gene: 9. The CDR3: CASSPTGLAGINEQFF. The CDR3 DNA is TGTGCCAGCAGCCCGACCGGACTAGCGGGAATTAATGAGCAGTTCTTC.

V usage is TRBV7-3 and J usage is TRBJ2-2; TRBD1 is a possible D gene (6 bases). The CDR3 runs to 14 residues. In germline, CDR1 is SGHTA, CDR2 FQGTGA. The germline V and J ends were trimmed by 5 bases and 3 bases, with 10 bases remaining between them. In DNA, the CDR3 is TGTGCCAGCAGCGAACAGGGTTACACCGGGGAGCTGTTTTTT. Its protein is CASSEQGYTGELFF.

J is TRBJ1-1 and V is TRBV7-8, with D perhaps TRBD1 (6 bases). The CDR3 is 16 residues long. V dropped 0 bases and J dropped 11 bases, with 22 bases sitting between them. The germline gives CDR1 SGHVS, CDR2 FQNEAQ. The CDR3 DNA follows: TGTGCCAGCAGCTTAGCGCAATCTCAGGGGAGGTCGGCTGCTTTCTTT. Residues: CASSLAQSQGRSAAFF.

J is TRBJ1-5 and V is TRBV2, with D hard to call. The length of the CDR3 is 16 residues. The germline CDR1 and CDR2 sequences are SNHLY and FYNNEI. V was cut by 0 bases and J by 3 bases, with 12 bases left in between. The CDR3 bases are TGTGCCAGCAGTGAAGCCGACATTTTTGACAATCAGCCCCAGCATTTT. This encodes CASSEADIFDNQPQHF.

This clone has a handful of counts. The chain has TRBV7-9 and TRBJ1-3, with TRBD1 identical over 7 bases. This CDR3 region has 13 residues. Looked up from germline, CDR1 is SEHNR and CDR2 is FQNEAQ (reference sequence). Unmatched junction bases numbered 3, after V lost 2 bases and J lost 8 bases. This chain's CDR3 is CASSLKGADTIYF. The CDR3 DNA follows: TGTGCCAGCAGCTTAAAGGGGGCAGACACCATATATTTT.

The chain carries TRBV5-5 and TRBJ1-1; no reliable D call. Germline V gene data show CDR1 as SGHKS and CDR2 as YYEKEE (reference sequence). V lost 6 bases, J lost 7 bases, and 19 bases lay in between. This CDR3 is 14 amino acids long. The CDR3 region has the DNA TGTGCCAGCAACTTTGACCGGGCTTCTGTTGAAGCTTTCTTT. The encoded protein is CASNFDRASVEAFF.

J is TRBJ2-2 and V is TRBV11-1, with 11 bases that match TRBD2. V was clipped by 1 base and J by 4 bases; unmatched bases: 8. The CDR3 is 18 residues long. Germline lookup yields CDR1 SGHAT and CDR2 FQDESV (reference sequence). CDR3 amino acids: CASSLEGSGLAVTGELFF. CDR3 nucleotide sequence: TGTGCCAGCAGCTTAGAGGGATCGGGACTAGCGGTCACCGGGGAGCTGTTTTTT.

The V gene is TRBV11-2, the J gene TRBJ2-1; the D gene is possibly TRBD2 (6 bases). Per germline, CDR1 SGHAT and CDR2 FQNNGV. V lost 1 base and J 9 bases, leaving 10 bases between the germline ends. The CDR3 sequence is 13 residues long. CDR3 amino acids: CASSLARDGEQFF. The CDR3 coding sequence is TGTGCCAGCAGCTTAGCGCGGGATGGTGAGCAGTTCTTC.

This sequence joins TRBV30 and TRBJ1-2; 11 bases are shared with TRBD1. Germline loops: CDR1 GTSNPN, CDR2 SVGIG (reference sequence). The CDR3 is 13 residues long. V was clipped by 7 bases and J by 4 bases; unmatched bases: 5. In DNA, the CDR3 is TGTGCCTCCGGCGGGACAGGGGGCTATGGCTACACCTTC. Amino acid sequence: CASGGTGGYGYTF.